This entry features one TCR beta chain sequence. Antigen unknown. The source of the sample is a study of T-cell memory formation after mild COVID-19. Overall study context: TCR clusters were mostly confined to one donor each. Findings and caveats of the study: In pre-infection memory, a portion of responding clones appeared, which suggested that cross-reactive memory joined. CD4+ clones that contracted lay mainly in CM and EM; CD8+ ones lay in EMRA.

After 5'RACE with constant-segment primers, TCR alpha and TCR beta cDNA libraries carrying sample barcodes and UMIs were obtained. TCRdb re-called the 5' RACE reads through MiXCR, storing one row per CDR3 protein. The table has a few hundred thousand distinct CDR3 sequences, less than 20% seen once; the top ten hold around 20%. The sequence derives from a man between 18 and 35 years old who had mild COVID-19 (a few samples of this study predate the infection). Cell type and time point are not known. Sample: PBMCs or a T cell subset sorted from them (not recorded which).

The CDR3 DNA reads as TGTGCCAGCAGCTTGGACCTCTATGGCTACACCTTC. This codes for CASSLDLYGYTF. The V call is TRBV7-2, the J call TRBJ1-2, with D unresolved. Between the trimmed V and J ends, which lost 3 bases and 4 bases, there was a span of 6 bases. The CDR3 contains 12 residues. CDR1 SGHTA and CDR2 FQGNSA come from the germline V gene.